This T cell receptor beta chain came from a study of cytomegalovirus exposure and HLA in healthy donors (dated by TCRdb to about 2017). Background on the whole study: According to a later analysis, the approximately 120 validation repertoires were produced on the same platform as the 680 or so repertoires of the first cohort. The study aimed to test whether signatures of past pathogen exposure could be identified by cataloging public T cell receptors. A separate validation cohort of 100 to 150 different subjects was used in addition to the roughly 720-subject first cohort. High-throughput TCR immunosequencing, statistical association of individual TCRs with disease status, and machine learning were combined to predict cytomegalovirus infection status. What the research found in general, with its limitations: Most TCR sequences were seen in very few donors, while some public TCRs were found in many individuals. The authors suggested that the approach could potentially be generalized to other disease states and immunological phenotypes. A few of the identified cytomegalovirus-associated TCR beta chains were confirmed in vitro to be specific for cytomegalovirus antigens. The validation cohort had no HLA typing available for a later analysis, so co-occurrence within that cohort was assessed over all 130 or so repertoires. The classifier was reported to diagnose cytomegalovirus status with high specificity and sensitivity in both the original and validation cohorts. In a later analysis, TCRs clustered in the first cohort were found to also tend to co-occur in the roughly 130 validation repertoires, with 90% to 95% of cluster scores above 0. The study listed approximately 150 TCR beta chains as associated with cytomegalovirus.

Details on this clone: This clone's antigen is unknown. Base qualities were left out, and no much larger clone turns up one base away.

Libraries came from the immunoSEQ multiplex PCR assay. The paper's processing steps were these. To diagnose cytomegalovirus status from the catalog of TCR beta chain sequences, a statistical classification framework was built. What TCRdb holds here is the immuneACCESS table cut down to in-frame rearrangements. Part of the clones is not present; checked against another copy, under half of the missing clones reflect an unresolved V gene, and the others are unexplained. The V and J calls and clone size come from that table; D and trimming were worked out from the DNA. This sample gives under 400,000 clones in total; 70% to 90% of them show up just once. The top ten clonotypes cover 0.83% of the sample. The donors were included in the validation cohort of roughly 130 subjects, a group kept apart from the roughly 670-subject first cohort. From the cysteine up to the phenylalanine, the CDR3 has a length of 16 residues. The read is trimmed to its CDR3 DNA, 48 bases read in frame from base 1. CDR1 and CDR2, looked up from the germline V gene, are MDHEN and SYDVKM. Trimming removed 1 base from V and 4 bases from J, leaving 11 bases between the germline ends.

The chain joins TRBV28 to TRBJ1-6; a weak D assignment points to TRBD1 (5 bases agree). Sequencing input: PBMCs. The origin of this receptor is a woman aged 18-35 years in good health and CMV-seronegative. The base sequence is TGTGCCAGCAGTTTATCCCCAGGGTTGTATAATTCACCCCTCCACTTT. It specifies CASSLSPGLYNSPLHF.